Presented here are 25 T cell receptor gamma chains from one specimen sequenced in a study of gammadelta T cells in human blood. TCRdb reprocessed the RT-PCR reads through CATT. Of 200 to 250 gamma-chain clones listed, 5% to 8.5% are singletons. The sample consisted of Vgamma9Vdelta2 gamma-delta T cells from infant blood. The receptors originated from a human donor.

There are a few counts of this clone. TCRdb attributes to this sequence the protein of a much larger clone, which differs from the DNA translation at residue 5; a read error is likely, and the protein displayed is translated from the DNA. The rearrangement links TRGV9 to TRGJP. The CDR3 length is 16 residues. The germline CDR1 and CDR2 sequences are GITISATS and ISYDGTV (reference sequence). V was clipped by 4 bases and J by 6 bases; unmatched bases: 6. CDR3 DNA sequence: TGTGCCTTGTGGGATGTGCGAGAGTTGGGCAAAAAAATCAAGGTATTT. Translation gives CALWDVRELGKKIKVF.

This clone was seen only a few times. This sequence may be a read error, since a much larger clone differs from it by one base. The chain has TRGV9 and TRGJP. CDR3 length equals 14 residues. CDR1 and CDR2 (germline): GITISATS, ISYDGTV (reference sequence). The CDR3 protein is CAVWEVLGKKIKVF. In DNA, the CDR3 is TGTGCCGTGTGGGAGGTGCTGGGCAAAAAAATCAAGGTATTT.

For this clone: With a much larger clone just one base away, this may be a read error. V gene TRGV9 combines with J gene TRGJ1 or TRGJ2. The CDR3 covers 14 residues. CDR1 is GITISATS, CDR2 ISYDGTV, per germline (reference sequence). The CDR3 is CALREVQGNYKKLF. The CDR3 DNA sequence: TGTGCCTTGCGGGAGGTGCAGGGTAATTATAAGAAACTCTTT.

In its sample, this clone was seen a few times. A read error may be the cause here, since a much bigger clone is one base away. J is TRGJP and V is TRGV9. V shed 0 bases, J shed 3 bases, and the junction held 5 bases outside the gene matches. This CDR3 comprises 18 residues. Germline CDR1 GITISATS, CDR2 ISYDGTV (reference sequence). The CDR3 loop is CALWEVREQELGKKIKVF. DNA of the CDR3: TGTGCCTTGTGGGAGGTGCGGGAGCAAGAGTTGGGCAAAAAAATCAAGGTATTT.

By frequency in the sample, this clone is large (0.1 to 1%). V is TRGV9 and J is TRGJP. CDR1 and CDR2 from the germline V gene are GITISATS and ISYDGTV (reference sequence). J was trimmed by 8 bases and V by 0 bases; bases with no gene match: 4. The CDR3 is made up of 16 amino acids. The CDR3 sequence: CALWEVLKLGKKIKVF. CDR3 sequence (DNA): TGTGCCTTGTGGGAGGTGCTCAAGTTGGGCAAAAAAATCAAGGTATTT.

There are a few counts of this clone. This likely reflects a read error, since a far larger clone is one base away. Other DNA sequences in this sample translate to the same CDR3. This rearrangement joins TRGV9 to TRGJP. Germline-derived CDR1 and CDR2 are GITISATS and ISYDGTV (reference sequence). The CDR3 spans 18 residues. CDR3 nucleotides: TGTGCATTGTGGGAGGTGCCTCTTCAAGAGTTGGGCAAAAAAATCAAGGTATTT. As protein: CALWEVPLQELGKKIKVF.

As regards this clone: At one end, the junction sequence differs from germline, possibly due to a read error. The chain employs TRGV9 and TRGJP. The CDR3 consists of 15 residues. In germline, CDR1 is GITISATS, CDR2 ISYDGTV (reference sequence). CDR3 nucleotide sequence: TGTGCCTTGGGGGAGCAAGAGTTGGGCCAAAAAATCAAGGTATTT. Protein product: CALGEQELGQKIKVF.

This clone was seen only a few times. TCRdb shows a much larger clone's protein in place of this DNA's translation, and the two differ at residue 3, likely through a read error; the protein shown is translated from the DNA. The rearrangement uses TRGV9 and TRGJP. The CDR3 is 16 residues long. Germline V gives CDR1 GITISATS, CDR2 ISYDGTV (reference sequence). CDR3 sequence: CAWWEVLKLGKKIKVF. The CDR3 bases are TGTGCCTGGTGGGAGGTGCTCAAGTTGGGCAAAAAAATCAAGGTATTT.

In regard to this clone: It is likely a read error: a sequence one base away is far more abundant. This sample also contains other DNA sequences that code for the same CDR3. The V call is TRGV10, the J call TRGJP1. TRGV10 is designated an ORF whose function remains uncertain. J gave up 2 bases and V 8 bases, and 6 bases lay outside the gene matches. The CDR3 covers 14 residues. DNA of the CDR3: TGTGCTGCGTGGGATTACACCACTGGTTGGTTCAAGATATTT. This translates into CAAWDYTTGWFKIF.

With regard to this clone: Being one base from a much bigger clone, this may be a read error. V gene TRGV9 combines with J gene TRGJP. The CDR3 length is 15 residues. Germline V lookup: CDR1 GITISATS, CDR2 ISYDGTV (reference sequence). The CDR3 protein is CAWWEEELGKKIKVF. As DNA, the CDR3 is TGTGCCTGGTGGGAGGAAGAGTTGGGCAAAAAAATCAAGGTATTT.

This clone was found once. The mismatch at residue 4 between this DNA's translation and the TCRdb protein of a much larger clone likely reflects a read error; the protein shown is translated from the DNA. V usage is TRGV8 and J usage is TRGJ1 or TRGJ2. TCRdb does not report a J gene; here it was assigned by matching the DNA to germline references. The germline CDR1 and CDR2 sequences are VENAVY and YDSYNSRV. The CDR3 consists of 10 residues. As DNA, the CDR3 is TGTGCCACCCGGGATTATAAGAAACTCTTT. Translation: CATRDYKKLF.

This clone was detected a few times. A read error may explain this, as a much larger clone is one base away. The same CDR3 is also encoded by other DNA sequences in this sample. The rearrangement links TRGV9 to TRGJP. The CDR3 has 16 amino acids. Germline V gene data show CDR1 as GITISATS and CDR2 as ISYDGTV (reference sequence). CDR3 region: CALWEVLELGKKIKVF. Here the CDR3 DNA reads TGTGCATTGTGGGAGGTGCTCGAGTTGGGCAAAAAAATCAAGGTATTT.

This clone is termed medium-sized (0.01 to 0.1%). The chain recombines TRGV9 with TRGJP. The CDR3 loop spans 16 amino acids. Trimming took 3 bases from V and 4 from J; bases not matched to a gene: 3. The germline CDR1 and CDR2 sequences are GITISATS and ISYDGTV (reference sequence). CDR3 in DNA: TGTGCCTTGTGGGAGAACCAAGAGTTGGGCAAAAAAATCAAGGTATTT. Translated: CALWENQELGKKIKVF.

This clone has just a few counts. A far more abundant clone sits one base away, making this likely a read error. This sequence joins TRGV10 and TRGJP1. TRGV10 is known as an ORF, though its function is uncertain. V shed 11 bases, J shed 0 bases, and the junction held 4 bases outside the gene matches. The CDR3 covers 13 residues. The CDR3, as DNA: TGTGCTGCGCGGGATACCACTGGTTGGTTCAAGATATTT. This translates into CAARDTTGWFKIF.

This clone was observed a handful of times. A far larger clone lies a single base away; this is likely a read error. The rearrangement uses TRGV9 and TRGJP. Germline V lookup: CDR1 GITISATS, CDR2 ISYDGTV (reference sequence). The CDR3 length is 15 residues. Here the CDR3 reads CALGEVLEGKKIKVF. CDR3 sequence (DNA): TGTGCCTTGGGGGAGGTGCTAGAGGGCAAAAAAATCAAGGTATTT.

This clone ranks as large (0.1 to 1%). The gene calls are TRGV9 and TRGJP1. CDR1 GITISATS and CDR2 ISYDGTV come from the germline V gene (reference sequence). The CDR3 covers 12 residues. V was pared by 3 bases and J by 6 bases, with 1 base of the junction left unmatched. The CDR3 DNA follows: TGTGCCTTGTGGGAGCCTGGTTGGTTCAAGATATTT. Translated, it gives CALWEPGWFKIF.

This clone was seen a few times. The J gene was recorded as TRGJP; no V gene was called. The CDR3 consists of 16 residues. The CDR3 nucleotides are TGTGCCTTGTGGGCGGTGATCGAGTTGGGCAAAAAAATCAAGGTATTT. This sequence encodes CALWAVIELGKKIKVF.

In this sample, this clone turned up a few times. The likely explanation is a read error, given a far larger clone one base away. The rearrangement links TRGV9 to TRGJP. No J gene was available from TCRdb, and it was assigned here by a germline match of the DNA. The CDR3 extends over 15 amino acids. The germline CDR1 and CDR2 sequences are GITISATS and ISYDGTV (reference sequence). CDR3 sequence reads: CALGEVELGKKIKVF. The CDR3 region has the DNA TGTGCCTTGGGGGAGGTGGAATTGGGCAAAAAAATCAAGGTATTT.

The table lists this clone with a few counts. A much larger clonotype is one base distant, so this may be a read error. Other nucleotide sequences from this sample produce the same CDR3. The chain combines TRGV9 with TRGJP. The V gene's germline CDR1 is GITISATS and CDR2 ISYDGTV (reference sequence). Unmatched junction bases numbered 0, after V lost 1 base and J lost 6 bases. This CDR3 has 15 amino acids. CDR3 sequence reads: CALWEVELGKKIKVF. CDR3 in DNA: TGTGCCTTGTGGGAGGTAGAGTTGGGCAAAAAAATCAAGGTATTT.

Remarks on this clone: It is likely a read error: a sequence one base away is far more abundant. The same CDR3 is also encoded by other DNA sequences in this sample. The V call is TRGV9, the J call TRGJP. This CDR3 is 15 amino acids long. The germline V gene encodes CDR1 GITISATS and CDR2 ISYDGTV (reference sequence). CDR3 DNA: TGTGCCTTGTGGGAGCAAGAGTTGGGCAAGAAAATCAAGGTATTT. It specifies CALWEQELGKKIKVF.

The sample holds a few counts of this clone. The translation of this DNA and the TCRdb protein of a much larger clone differ at residue 11, probably owing to a read error; the protein shown here is translated from the DNA. The chain recombines TRGV9 with TRGJP. TCRdb leaves out the J gene; it was filled in here by matching the DNA to germline. CDR1 is GITISATS, CDR2 ISYDGTV, per germline (reference sequence). This CDR3 has 16 residues. For the CDR3, the DNA is TGTGCCTTGTGGGAGGTGCAAGAGTTGGGCAGAAAAATCAAGGTATTT. Translating gives CALWEVQELGRKIKVF.

This clone is termed large (0.1 to 1%). The chain links TRGV10 to TRGJP1. TRGV10 is reported as an ORF; its role is uncertain. V lost 8 bases, J lost 6 bases, and 4 bases stayed unmatched. The CDR3 runs 12 residues. DNA for the CDR3: TGTGCTGCGTGGGTAGCTGGTTGGTTCAAGATATTT. This translates into CAAWVAGWFKIF.

A remark on this clone: A much larger clone lies a single base off, so this may be a read error. This chain links TRGV9 with TRGJP. The CDR3 runs to 15 residues. In germline, CDR1 is GITISATS, CDR2 ISYDGTV (reference sequence). The DNA for the CDR3 is TGTGCCTGGTGGGAAAACGAGTTGGGCAAAAAAATCAAGGTATTT. Amino acid sequence: CAWWENELGKKIKVF.

With regard to this clone: A much larger clone differs from this one at a single base, so this may be a read error. This same CDR3 is encoded by further DNA sequences in the sample. This chain links TRGV9 with TRGJP. Looked up from germline, CDR1 is GITISATS and CDR2 is ISYDGTV (reference sequence). The CDR3 loop spans 15 amino acids. The CDR3 region has the DNA TGTGCCTGGTGGGAGGTGGAATTGGGCAAAAAAATCAAGGTATTT. It is translated as CAWWEVELGKKIKVF.

This clone rates as hyperexpanded (1% or more). It may be a read error: a sequence one base away is much more abundant. This chain uses TRGV9 with TRGJP. CDR3 length equals 16 residues. The V gene end was trimmed by 0 bases and the J gene end by 5 bases; junction bases not matched to a gene: 1. Germline CDR1 and CDR2: GITISATS and ISYDGTV (reference sequence). The CDR3 nucleotides are TGTGCCTTGTGGGAGGTGGAAGAGTTGGGCAAAAAAATCAAGGTATTT. Its protein product is CALWEVEELGKKIKVF.